These 7 T cell receptor beta chains came from one sample sequenced in a study (dated by TCRdb to between 2015 and 2017). Receptor libraries were prepared by 5' RACE. Sequencing took place on an Illumina MiSeq. The raw public data were reprocessed by TCRdb itself: fastp quality trimming at Q25, MiXCR clonotype calling, in-frame beta chains only. Here each entry gathers all rows of one CDR3 protein and keeps the most common genes and DNA. The sample table records 6,200 or so distinct CDR3 sequences; about 47% of these occur just once. Jointly, the top ten make up over 2.5% of the sample. Sequenced: naive CD4+ T cells sorted from a lymph node. Read against the paper, the sample's cell subset or site label means: naive CD4+ T cells, CD4+CD45RA+CD25-. The receptors stem from a female donor with breast cancer.

V is TRBV6-5 and J is TRBJ2-1; D perhaps matches TRBD2 (6 bases). This CDR3 has 14 amino acids. Germline V gene lookup returns CDR1 MNHEY and CDR2 SVGAGI. The V and J ends lost 5 bases and 0 bases respectively, with 8 bases between them. The CDR3: CASSTGDSYNEQFF. The CDR3 coding sequence is TGTGCCAGCAGTACGGGAGACTCCTACAATGAGCAGTTCTTC.

The rearrangement joins TRBV20-1 to TRBJ2-5, with D possibly being TRBD1 or TRBD2 (6 bases each). Trimming shortened V by 3 bases and J by 5 bases, and 13 bases separated the two germline ends. Germline V gives CDR1 DFQATT, CDR2 SNEGSKA (reference sequence). The CDR3 runs to 13 residues. CDR3 in amino acids: CSARIQGGETQYF. The CDR3 DNA is TGCAGTGCTAGGATACAGGGAGGCGAGACCCAGTACTTC.

This chain joins TRBV3-1 and TRBJ2-7; 7 bases agree with TRBD2. CDR1 and CDR2 from the germline V gene are LGHDT and YNNKEL (reference sequence). With V trimmed by 3 bases and J by 3 bases, 8 bases remained unmatched. CDR3 length: 15 amino acids. The CDR3 nucleotides read TGTGCCAGCAGCCACCCGACCGGGGACTACTACGAGCAGTACTTC. This gives the protein CASSHPTGDYYEQYF.

The CDR3 DNA sequence: TGCAGCGTTACGGTTGTTGCCCAAAATCAGCCCCAGCATTTT. This gives the protein CSVTVVAQNQPQHF. The rearrangement joins TRBV29-1 to TRBJ1-5; D remains ambiguous. This CDR3 has 14 amino acids. Germline values: CDR1 SQVTM, CDR2 ANQGSEA. V dropped 5 bases and J dropped 4 bases, with 15 bases sitting between them.

The chain recombines TRBV4-1 with TRBJ2-1; D call uncertain. Per germline, CDR1 MGHRA and CDR2 YSYEKL. The V end lost 0 bases, the J end lost 7 bases, and 4 bases lay between the germline ends. The CDR3 sequence is 12 residues long. In DNA, the CDR3 is TGCGCCAGCAGCCAAGATGGTAATGAGCAGTTCTTC. This gives the protein CASSQDGNEQFF.

Relative to its sample, this clonotype is large. The CDR3, as DNA: TGCAGCACATGGGAGGGGGCGCAGAATGGCTACACCTTC. It codes for CSTWEGAQNGYTF. The genes are TRBV29-1 and TRBJ1-2; 7 bases are a match to TRBD1. The CDR3 is 13 residues long. J gave up 6 bases and V 8 bases, and 12 bases lay outside the gene matches. CDR1 is SQVTM and CDR2 is ANQGSEA in the germline V gene.

The gene calls are TRBV20-1 and TRBJ2-3, with TRBD1 matching over 9 bases. The CDR3 consists of 15 residues. V lost 4 bases and J lost 1; bases outside the gene matches: 6. Germline CDR1 DFQATT, CDR2 SNEGSKA (reference sequence). CDR3 region: CSANLDRGRTDTQYF. The CDR3 bases are TGCAGTGCTAACCTGGACAGGGGACGCACAGATACGCAGTATTTT.